The source of this TCR beta chain is a study of shared clonotypes between healthy human individuals (dated by TCRdb to 2019 to 2021). About the investigation overall: The cohort included a few men and a couple of women between 18 and 49 years of age. Between about 0.85 and 9.5 billion PBMCs per donor were obtained by leukapheresis. For each donor, CD4 naive and CD4 memory were each run on three plates, CD8 naive on two plates, and CD8 memory on one plate. The study deeply sequenced blood TCR repertoires of roughly five healthy adults to estimate repertoire size and the extent of clonotype sharing between individuals. Libraries were prepared and TCR repertoires were sequenced by different laboratories using diverse techniques, in order to increase sequencing depth and limit assay-specific biases.

TCR CDR3 regions were amplified from genomic DNA by multiplex PCR using the deep immunoSEQ assay. For each cell subset, the extracted genomic DNA was distributed evenly across all wells of several immunoSEQ 96-well plates, and each plate served as one replicate. For sorted subsets, each replicate PCR was loaded with around 200 ng genomic DNA, equivalent to roughly 30,000 T cell genomes. Purified libraries were quantified with a Qubit 3.0 fluorometer, sized on a Bioanalyzer 2100, and re-quantified with the KAPA Library Quantification kit. Every immunoSEQ 96-well plate was sequenced on a separate single-read 150-cycle Illumina NextSeq 550 flow cell. On the authors' methods: The immunoSEQ output contained only junctional sequences without quality scores, so filtering could not match that applied to full-length reads. To assign V/J genes and CDR3, sequences were annotated using PyIR, a Python wrapper for IgBLAST v1.9, with IMGT germline references. Reads were removed for weak V/J assignments (E-value above 1e-6), missing CDR3, stop codons, out-of-frame junctions, or ambiguous translated residues. V3J clonotypes were defined by identical inferred V gene, J gene, and CDR3 amino acid sequence. Percentage overlap between repertoires was calculated by dividing the number of shared unique clonotypes by the size of the smaller repertoire. Three approaches were used to assess repertoire richness: RTK rarefaction, the Chao1 estimator, and Recon v2.1 estimates of unobserved clonotypes. Generation probabilities were computed with OLGA for all TCRbeta clonotypes obtained by the gDNA method from a handful of donors. TCRdb retrieved this table from immuneACCESS and kept in-frame rearrangements only. Not all clones are present; in checked studies, unresolved V genes account for under half, and no reason is known for the remainder. V and J calls and clone size come straight from that table; D and trimming were deduced from the DNA. The sample has about 1.5 million clones on record, under 99% of them singletons. The ten largest clonotypes hold approximately 0.45% of the sample.

The investigation overall reported the following: Sampling was restricted to blood, and TCR repertoires in tissues likely differ from the TCR repertoires found in blood. Clonotypes shared by all four sorted-subset donors showed higher generation probabilities than non-shared clonotypes. Across a few donors, about 4.5% of naive CD4, more than 3% of naive CD8, 2% to 2.5% of memory CD4, and 0.4% of memory CD8 clonotypes were shared. Based on pairwise subsampling, the degree of clonotype sharing among donors was expected to be affected by sequencing depth. Estimated clonotype richness was generally larger for naive than for memory subsets. Rarefaction of sorted-subset datasets indicated incomplete sequencing despite the large sequencing depth. The small number of donors limited the genetic and exposure-history diversity represented.

This clone appeared once. Its antigen is not yet known. The input lacks base qualities; no much larger clone sits a single base away. Healthy HIV-negative adults with no recently reported acute infections or vaccinations were included as donors. Every donor was a Caucasian adult living in Nashville, Tennessee, USA. Magnetic negative selection was used to enrich CD4+ T cells, after which naive cells were positively selected on CD45RA and the negative fraction became the memory subset. Blood was collected by leukapheresis, and PBMCs were isolated by Ficoll-Histopaque density gradient centrifugation and then cryopreserved in liquid nitrogen vapor phase. Analytical flow cytometry was used to check the purity and quantity of every magnetically sorted T cell population. Each sorted fraction had its genomic DNA isolated and then quantified by UV absorbance on a Nanodrop 2000c. CDR1 and CDR2 are read off the germline V gene (reference sequence) as SEHNR and FQNEAQ. V is pruned by 4 bases and J by 4 bases, leaving 4 bases of the junction without a gene match. From cysteine to phenylalanine, the CDR3 is 15 amino acids long. The entry retains the CDR3 DNA only, 45 bases that are in frame from base 1.

Specimen: naive CD4+ T cells sorted from blood. The cell subset or site label corresponds to: CD45RA+ positively selected. The sequence joins TRBV7-9 to TRBJ2-5; the junction holds 12 bases that match TRBD1. The sequence derives from a man between 25 and 39 years old in good health. Read as DNA, the sequence is TGTGCCAGCAGCTACGGGACAGGGGGCGCAGAGACCCAGTACTTC. This gives the protein CASSYGTGGAETQYF.